Included here is one T cell receptor (beta chain) sequence, with context. Its specificity is not known. The data were taken from a study of T cells in Graves' hyperthyroidism and ophthalmopathy. Study-level background: Upon initial diagnosis and before any treatment, peripheral blood was collected. Study observations and caveats: Most clonotypes that expanded in the thyroid above 0.001 also showed up in blood. Ophthalmopathy onset followed model prediction by a median approximately seven months.

J lost 3 bases, V lost 2 bases, and 6 bases had no gene match. The CDR3 runs 16 residues. Germline CDR1 is LNHDA and CDR2 is SQIVND (reference sequence). Amplification of TCR beta CDR3 regions was performed using RNA transcripts as template. Researchers ran a first-round RT-PCR on the TCR CDR3 using the HTBI primer set. A single record per CDR3 protein comes from TCRdb applying MiXCR to the multiplex PCR reads. The sample contains 370,000 or so distinct CDR3 sequences, just under 25% of which appear only once. Each diagnosis drew on symptoms, thyroxine, TRAb, thyroid ultrasound and orbital computed tomography findings.

Sequencing was done on a sample of blood. The receptor comes from a man in his fifties with Graves' hyperthyroidism. The chain joins TRBV19 to TRBJ2-1; TRBD2 aligns across 8 bases. CDR3 bases: TGTGCCAGTAGTATATCCAGGGGACTAGACTACAATGAGCAGTTCTTC. Protein: CASSISRGLDYNEQFF.